These 3 T cell receptor beta chains were all obtained from the same sample, sequenced in a study of T cell responses to AZD1222 COVID-19 vaccine. The data were produced by immunoSEQ multiplex PCR, yet TCRdb's version contains in-frame clones alone and is incomplete. The sample gives some 130,000 clones, around nine tenths of which show up once; roughly 8.9% is in the top ten. The sequencing here drew on peripheral blood, taken on day 0 of AZD1222 vaccination. These receptor sequences come from an adult in good health.

This clone has just one count. The gene calls are TRBV3-1 (or the pseudogene TRBV3-2) and TRBJ1-2; 10 bases agree with TRBD1. V lost 4 bases and J lost 4; bases outside the gene matches: 6. Germline assignment: CDR1 LGHDT and CDR2 YNNKEL (reference sequence). CDR3 length equals 15 residues. The CDR3 coding sequence is TGTGCCAGCAGCCCCCGGACAGGGGGAAGCTATGGCTACACCTTC. It translates to CASSPRTGGSYGYTF.

The chain combines TRBV5-4 with TRBJ2-2; 14 positions agree with TRBD2. Germline loops: CDR1 SGHNT, CDR2 YYREEE (reference sequence). J was trimmed by 8 bases and V by 3 bases; bases with no gene match: 6. The CDR3 runs to 16 residues. The CDR3 loop reads CASSSPGLAGVGELFF. The DNA for the CDR3 is TGTGCCAGCAGCTCGCCGGGACTAGCGGGAGTGGGGGAGCTGTTTTTT.

V and J are TRBV27 and TRBJ1-3; D may be TRBD1 (6 bases). V was pared by 10 bases and J by 0 bases, with 13 bases between. The CDR3 covers 14 residues. Germline V gene sequence: CDR1 MNHEY, CDR2 SMNVEV (reference sequence). The CDR3 here is CATKGGFSGNTIYF. Here the CDR3 DNA reads TGTGCCACCAAGGGGGGGTTCTCTGGAAACACCATATATTTT.